The entry that follows covers one T cell receptor beta chain sequence. Some clones are missing from TCRdb's copy, which holds only in-frame ones; the method was immunoSEQ multiplex PCR. The repertoire holds 25,000 or so clones, approximately 95% seen once, with 15% to 20% in the top ten. Treatment in this sample: preoperative locoregional IRX-2 cytokine immunotherapy. Patients received preoperative, locoregional IRX-2 cytokine immunotherapy in a phase Ib study. This entry is derived from a study of preoperative IRX-2 immunotherapy in early breast cancer. The CDR3 is made up of 15 amino acids. V was trimmed by 4 bases and J by 3 bases, leaving 16 bases between them. Germline V gene data show CDR1 as MDHEN and CDR2 as SYDVKM.

This clonotype was obtained from a human donor with breast cancer. J is TRBJ2-7 and V is TRBV28; no clear D. The source was tumor tissue, collected after IRX-2 immunotherapy. CDR3 sequence reads: CASSSLGQLNYEQYF. The CDR3, as DNA: TGTGCCAGCAGTTCATTAGGGCAACTGAACTACGAGCAGTACTTC.